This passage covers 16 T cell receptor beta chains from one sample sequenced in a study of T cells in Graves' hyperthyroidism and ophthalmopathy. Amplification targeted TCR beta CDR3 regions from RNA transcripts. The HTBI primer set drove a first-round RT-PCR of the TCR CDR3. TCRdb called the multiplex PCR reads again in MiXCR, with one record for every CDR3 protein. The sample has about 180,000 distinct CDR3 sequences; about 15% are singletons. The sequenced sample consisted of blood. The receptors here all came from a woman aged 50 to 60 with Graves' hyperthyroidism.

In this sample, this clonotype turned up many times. This chain's CDR3 is CASSPADKENTEAFF. CDR3 nucleotides: TGTGCCAGCAGTCCCGCAGACAAAGAGAACACTGAAGCTTTCTTT. The chain has TRBV28 and TRBJ1-1; D gene unclear. V was cut by 5 bases and J by 1 base, with 14 bases left in between. This CDR3 region has 15 residues. Germline CDR1 reads MDHEN; CDR2 reads SYDVKM.

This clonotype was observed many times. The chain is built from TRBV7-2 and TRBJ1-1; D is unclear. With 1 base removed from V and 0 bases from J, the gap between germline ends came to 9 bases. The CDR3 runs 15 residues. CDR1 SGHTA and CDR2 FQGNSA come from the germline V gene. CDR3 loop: CASSLDVAMNTEAFF. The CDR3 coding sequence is TGTGCCAGCAGCTTAGACGTGGCTATGAACACTGAAGCTTTCTTT.

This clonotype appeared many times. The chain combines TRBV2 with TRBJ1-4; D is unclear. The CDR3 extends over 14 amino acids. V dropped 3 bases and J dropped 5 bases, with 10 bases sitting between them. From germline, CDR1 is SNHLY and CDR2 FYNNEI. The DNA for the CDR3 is TGTGCCAGCAGTGACCGAAGGATGAATGAAAAACTGTTTTTT. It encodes CASSDRRMNEKLFF.

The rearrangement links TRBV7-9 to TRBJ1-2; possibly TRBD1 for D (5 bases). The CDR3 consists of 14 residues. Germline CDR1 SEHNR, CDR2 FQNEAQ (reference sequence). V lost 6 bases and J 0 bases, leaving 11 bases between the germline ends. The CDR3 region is CASRIEGANYGYTF. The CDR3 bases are TGTGCCAGCAGAATAGAAGGGGCTAACTATGGCTACACCTTC.

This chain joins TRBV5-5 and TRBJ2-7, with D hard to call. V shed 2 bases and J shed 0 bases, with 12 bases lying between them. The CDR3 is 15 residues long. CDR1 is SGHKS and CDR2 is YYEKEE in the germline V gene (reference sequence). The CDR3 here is CASSLFQTSSYEQYF. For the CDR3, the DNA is TGTGCCAGCAGCTTATTTCAGACGAGCTCCTACGAGCAGTACTTC. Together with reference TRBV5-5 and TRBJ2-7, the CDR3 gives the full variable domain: DAGVTQSPTHLIKTRGQQVTLRCSPISGHKSVSWYQQVLGQGPQFIFQYYEKEERGRGNFPDRFSARQFPNYSSELNVNALLLGDSALYLCASSLFQTSSYEQYFGPGTRLTVT.

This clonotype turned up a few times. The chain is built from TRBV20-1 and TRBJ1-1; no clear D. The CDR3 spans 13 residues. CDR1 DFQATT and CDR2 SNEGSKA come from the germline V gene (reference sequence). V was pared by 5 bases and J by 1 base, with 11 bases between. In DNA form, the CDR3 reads TGCAGTGCTTGGAGGCGGGGGAACACTGAAGCTTTCTTT. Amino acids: CSAWRRGNTEAFF.

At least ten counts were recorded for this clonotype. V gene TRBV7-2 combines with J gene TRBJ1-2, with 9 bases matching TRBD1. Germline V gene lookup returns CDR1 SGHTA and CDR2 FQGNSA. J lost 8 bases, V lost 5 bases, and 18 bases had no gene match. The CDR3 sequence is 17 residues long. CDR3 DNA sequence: TGTGCCAGCAGCCCACAAGCGGGACAGGGCATGGTAGGGGGCTACACCTTC. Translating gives CASSPQAGQGMVGGYTF.

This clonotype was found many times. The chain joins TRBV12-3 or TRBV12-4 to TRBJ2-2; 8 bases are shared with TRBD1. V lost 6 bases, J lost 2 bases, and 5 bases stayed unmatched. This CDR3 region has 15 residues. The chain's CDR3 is CASSRDRPNTGELFF. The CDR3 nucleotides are TGTGCCAGCAGCCGGGACAGGCCTAACACCGGGGAGCTGTTTTTT.

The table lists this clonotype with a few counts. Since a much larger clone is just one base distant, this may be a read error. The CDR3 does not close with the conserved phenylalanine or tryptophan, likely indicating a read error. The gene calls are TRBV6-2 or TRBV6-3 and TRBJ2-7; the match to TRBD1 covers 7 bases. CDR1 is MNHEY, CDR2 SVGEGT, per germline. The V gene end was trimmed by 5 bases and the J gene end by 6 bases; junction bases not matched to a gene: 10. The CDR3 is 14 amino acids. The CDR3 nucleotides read TGTGCCAGCAGTACGACAGGGATTCAGGGCGAGCAGTACCTC. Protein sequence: CASSTTGIQGEQYL.

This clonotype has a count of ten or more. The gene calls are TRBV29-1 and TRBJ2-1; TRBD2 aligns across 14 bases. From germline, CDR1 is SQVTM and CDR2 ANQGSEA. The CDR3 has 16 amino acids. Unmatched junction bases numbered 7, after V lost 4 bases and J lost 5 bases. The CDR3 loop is CSVAGTSGGWDNEQFF. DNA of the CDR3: TGCAGCGTTGCTGGGACTAGCGGGGGCTGGGACAATGAGCAGTTCTTC.

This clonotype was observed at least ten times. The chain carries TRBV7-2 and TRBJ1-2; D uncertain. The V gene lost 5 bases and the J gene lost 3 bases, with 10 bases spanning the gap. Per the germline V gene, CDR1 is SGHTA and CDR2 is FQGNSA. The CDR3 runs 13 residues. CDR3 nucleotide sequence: TGTGCCAGCAGCGCCTACTTGGACTATGGCTACACCTTC. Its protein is CASSAYLDYGYTF.

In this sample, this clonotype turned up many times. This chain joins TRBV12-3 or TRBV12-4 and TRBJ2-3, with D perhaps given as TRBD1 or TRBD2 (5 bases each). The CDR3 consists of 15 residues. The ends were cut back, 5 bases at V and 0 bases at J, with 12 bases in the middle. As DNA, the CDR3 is TGTGCCAGCAGTCCCCGGGACGGTAGCACAGATACGCAGTATTTT. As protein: CASSPRDGSTDTQYF.

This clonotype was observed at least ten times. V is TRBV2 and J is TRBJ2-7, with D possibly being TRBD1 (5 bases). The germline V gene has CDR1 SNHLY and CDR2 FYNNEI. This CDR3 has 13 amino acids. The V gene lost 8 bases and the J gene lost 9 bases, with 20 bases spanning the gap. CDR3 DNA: TGTGCCAGCTCCGGGCCAGGGAATAAAGCGCAGTACTTC. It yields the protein CASSGPGNKAQYF.

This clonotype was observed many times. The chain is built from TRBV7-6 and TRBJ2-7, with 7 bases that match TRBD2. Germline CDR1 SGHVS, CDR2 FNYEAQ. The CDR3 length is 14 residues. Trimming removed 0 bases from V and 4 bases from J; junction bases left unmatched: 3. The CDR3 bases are TGTGCCAGCAGCTTAGCGGGGGGGGGGTACGAGCAGTACTTC. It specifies CASSLAGGGYEQYF. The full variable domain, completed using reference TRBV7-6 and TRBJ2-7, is GAGVSQSPRYKVTKRGQDVALRCDPISGHVSLYWYRQALGQGPEFLTYFNYEAQQDKSGLPNDRFSAERPEGSISTLTIQRTEQRDSAMYRCASSLAGGGYEQYFGPGTRLTVT.

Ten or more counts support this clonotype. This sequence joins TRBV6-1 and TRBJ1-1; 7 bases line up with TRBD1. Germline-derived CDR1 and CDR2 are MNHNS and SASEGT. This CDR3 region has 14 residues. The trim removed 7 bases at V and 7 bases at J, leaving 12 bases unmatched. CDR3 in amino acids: CASIFRGGIGEAFF. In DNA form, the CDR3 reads TGTGCCAGCATATTCCGAGGGGGCATCGGTGAAGCTTTCTTT.

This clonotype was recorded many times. CDR3 sequence (DNA): TGCGCCAGCAGTCTGGACAGAATGGAAGCTTTCTTT. This encodes CASSLDRMEAFF. The chain uses TRBV5-1 and TRBJ1-1; maybe TRBD1 (6 bases). CDR3 length: 12 amino acids. Trimming took 5 bases from V and 8 from J, leaving 13 bases between them. In germline, CDR1 is SGHRS, CDR2 YFSETQ.